The clone carrying this T cell receptor (beta chain) was found once. The treatment denotes: some 20 received Ad26.COV2.S at low or high dose, single or two shots; five or six received placebo; per-sample allocation not given. Collection of samples fell on day 63 after the first vaccine or placebo injection. The data derive from a study of Ad26.COV2.S vaccination and SARS-CoV-2 variants. TCRdb keeps only in-frame clones here, not all; method: immunoSEQ multiplex PCR. The data contain about 680,000 clones, about 90% of them singletons. The CDR3 is 19 amino acids. Unmatched junction bases numbered 9, after V lost 4 bases and J lost 0 bases. In germline, CDR1 is SGDLS, CDR2 YYNGEE.

The chain is built from TRBV9 and TRBJ2-1; 14 bases align to TRBD2. The source of this sequence is a person aged 18-60 years who received the Ad26.COV2.S COVID-19 vaccine or a placebo. The sequencing used peripheral blood, collected in a trial of Ad26.COV2.S vaccine versus placebo. The CDR3 nucleotides are TGTGCCAGCAGCTTAGGACTAGCGGGAGGAGTCCACTCCTACAATGAGCAGTTCTTC. Amino acid sequence: CASSLGLAGGVHSYNEQFF.